This T cell receptor beta chain was found in a study of T cells in Graves' hyperthyroidism and ophthalmopathy. Overall study findings and caveats: Ophthalmopathy was model-predicted a median about 6.9 months pre-onset. Most thyroid-expanded clonotypes above 0.001 were also found in blood.

This CDR3 has 13 amino acids. CDR1 DFQATT and CDR2 SNEGSKA come from the germline V gene (reference sequence). Trimming removed 6 bases from V and 2 bases from J, with 14 bases in between. Details on this clonotype: The antigen is unknown.

RNA transcripts were the template for amplifying TCR beta CDR3 regions. Initially, a first-round RT-PCR of the TCR CDR3 employed the HTBI primer set. MiXCR, run by TCRdb on the multiplex PCR reads, gives a single entry per CDR3 protein. The sample lists under 400,000 distinct CDR3 sequences; 13% to 15% were seen once. Patients with uncontrolled infections, other autoimmune diseases, pregnancy or lactation were excluded. PBMCs were sourced from roughly 9.7 ml fresh peripheral blood. This chain uses TRBV20-1 with TRBJ2-7; a possible D gene is TRBD2 (6 bases). Sequenced input: blood. The TCR sequence derives from a woman between 55 and 75 years old with Graves' ophthalmopathy. CDR3 loop: CSANGGTPYEQYF. The CDR3 DNA sequence: TGCAGTGCCAACGGGGGAACCCCCTACGAGCAGTACTTC.